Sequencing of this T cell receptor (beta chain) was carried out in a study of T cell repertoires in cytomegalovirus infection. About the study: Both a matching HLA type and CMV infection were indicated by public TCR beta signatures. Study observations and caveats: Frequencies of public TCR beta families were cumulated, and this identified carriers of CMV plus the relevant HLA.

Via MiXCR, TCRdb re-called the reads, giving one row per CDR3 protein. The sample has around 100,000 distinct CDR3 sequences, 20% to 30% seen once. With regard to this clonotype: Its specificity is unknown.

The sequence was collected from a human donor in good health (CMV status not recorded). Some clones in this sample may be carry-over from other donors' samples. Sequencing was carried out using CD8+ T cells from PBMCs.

DNA for the CDR3: TGTGCCAGCAGCGAAATGTGGGAAACTGAAGCTTTCTTT. Encoded protein: CASSEMWETEAFF. This rearrangement joins TRBV11-2 to TRBJ1-1; D remains unclear. The V end was cut by 5 bases, the J end by 5 bases, with 12 bases between. The CDR3 loop spans 13 amino acids. Germline V gene data show CDR1 as SGHAT and CDR2 as FQNNGV.